The sequence of this TCR beta chain was determined in a study of OX40 agonist ivuxolimab in advanced cancers. For the study at large: Ivuxolimab is a fully human IgG2 antibody that activates OX40 (CD134).

The table came from immunoSEQ multiplex PCR; TCRdb's copy has only in-frame clones and leaves some out. Here the sample spans 60,000 to 70,000 clones, nearly 90% being singletons. In regard to this clone: The antigen is unknown.

The CDR3 loop spans 18 amino acids. Overall study results and limits: Partly responding patients at 0.1-3.0 mg/kg showed some of the smallest clonal expansion.

The sequence was collected from an adult with an advanced solid tumor such as melanoma, head and neck, liver or kidney cancer. This sequence joins TRBV21-1 and TRBJ1-5; the D call TRBD1 from the table was never checked on the DNA. TRBV21-1 is termed a pseudogene. The sample in question was CD4+ or CD8+ T cells sorted from blood, obtained in a trial of the OX40 agonist ivuxolimab. This CDR3 reads CASSKGGTGLNRTQPQHF. In DNA, the CDR3 is TGTGCCAGCAGCAAAGGCGGGACAGGGCTGAATCGTACTCAGCCCCAGCATTTT.